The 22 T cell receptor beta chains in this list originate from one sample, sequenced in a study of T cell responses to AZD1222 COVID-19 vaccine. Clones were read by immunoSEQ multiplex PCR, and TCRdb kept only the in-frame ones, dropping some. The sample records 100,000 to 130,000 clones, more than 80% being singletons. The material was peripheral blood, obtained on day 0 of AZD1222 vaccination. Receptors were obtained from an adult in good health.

The CDR3 DNA reads TGTGCCAGCAGTTTTCGGTTCCGTCTTTCCCAGTACTTC. Translation: CASSFRFRLSQYF. The V gene is TRBV27, the J gene TRBJ2-5; D is ambiguous. V was cut by 3 bases and J by 9 bases, with 14 bases left in between. Germline CDR1 is MNHEY and CDR2 is SMNVEV (reference sequence). CDR3 length: 13 amino acids.

The CDR3 region has the DNA TGTGCCAGCAACCGCGGACAGGGGGATAATTCACCCCTCCACTTT. Protein product: CASNRGQGDNSPLHF. The rearrangement joins TRBV7-2 to TRBJ1-6; 10 bases map to TRBD1. The CDR3 spans 15 residues. Unmatched junction bases numbered 5, after V lost 7 bases and J lost 5 bases. The V gene's germline CDR1 is SGHTA and CDR2 FQGNSA.

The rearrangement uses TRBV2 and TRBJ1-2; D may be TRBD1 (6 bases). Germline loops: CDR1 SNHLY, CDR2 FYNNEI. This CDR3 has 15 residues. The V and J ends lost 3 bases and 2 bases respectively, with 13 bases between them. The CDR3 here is CASSDGQGINYGYTF. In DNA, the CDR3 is TGTGCCAGCAGTGACGGCCAGGGGATAAACTATGGCTACACCTTC.

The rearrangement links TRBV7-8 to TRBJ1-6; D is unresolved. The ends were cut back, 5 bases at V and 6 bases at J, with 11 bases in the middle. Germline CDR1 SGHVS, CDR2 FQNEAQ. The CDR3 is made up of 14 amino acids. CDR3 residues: CASSLPGRNSPLHF. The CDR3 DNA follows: TGTGCCAGCAGCCTCCCCGGGCGTAATTCACCCCTCCACTTT.

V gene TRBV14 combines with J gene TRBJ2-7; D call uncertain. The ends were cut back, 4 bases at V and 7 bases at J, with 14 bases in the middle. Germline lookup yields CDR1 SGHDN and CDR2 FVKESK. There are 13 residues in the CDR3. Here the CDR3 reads CASSPQRLTEQYF. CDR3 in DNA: TGTGCCAGCAGCCCGCAGCGCCTTACGGAGCAGTACTTC.

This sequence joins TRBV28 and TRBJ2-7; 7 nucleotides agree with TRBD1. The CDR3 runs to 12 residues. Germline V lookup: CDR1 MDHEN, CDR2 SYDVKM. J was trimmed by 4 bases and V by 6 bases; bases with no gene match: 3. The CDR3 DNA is TGTGCCAGCAGCGCGGACAGGTACGAGCAGTACTTC. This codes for CASSADRYEQYF.

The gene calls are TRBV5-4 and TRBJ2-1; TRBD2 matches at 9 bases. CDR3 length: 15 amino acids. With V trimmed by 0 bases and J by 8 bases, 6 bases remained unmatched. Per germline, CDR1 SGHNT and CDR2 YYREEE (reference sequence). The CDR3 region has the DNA TGTGCCAGCAGCTTGGAGGCGGGAGGGTCCCATGAGCAGTTCTTC. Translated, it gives CASSLEAGGSHEQFF.

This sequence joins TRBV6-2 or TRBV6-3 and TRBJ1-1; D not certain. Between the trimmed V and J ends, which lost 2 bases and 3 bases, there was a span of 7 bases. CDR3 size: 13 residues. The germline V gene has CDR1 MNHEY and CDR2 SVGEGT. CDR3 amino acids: CASSYDGYTEAFF. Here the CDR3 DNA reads TGTGCCAGCAGTTACGACGGCTACACTGAAGCTTTCTTT.

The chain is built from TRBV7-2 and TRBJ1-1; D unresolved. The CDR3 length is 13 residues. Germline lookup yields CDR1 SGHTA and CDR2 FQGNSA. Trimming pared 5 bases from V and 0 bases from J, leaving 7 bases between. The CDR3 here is CASSPPLNTEAFF. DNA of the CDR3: TGTGCCAGCAGCCCTCCACTGAACACTGAAGCTTTCTTT. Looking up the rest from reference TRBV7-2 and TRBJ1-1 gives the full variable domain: GAGVSQSPSNKVTEKGKDVELRCDPISGHTALYWYRQSLGQGLEFLIYFQGNSAPDKSGLPSDRFSAERTGGSVSTLTIQRTQQEDSAVYLCASSPPLNTEAFFGQGTRLTVV.

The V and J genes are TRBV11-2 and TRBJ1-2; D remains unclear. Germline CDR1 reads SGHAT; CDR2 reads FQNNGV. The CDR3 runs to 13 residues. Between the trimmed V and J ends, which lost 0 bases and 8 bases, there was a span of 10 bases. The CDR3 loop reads CASSLEEGRGYTF. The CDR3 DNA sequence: TGTGCCAGCAGCTTAGAAGAAGGGAGGGGCTACACCTTC.

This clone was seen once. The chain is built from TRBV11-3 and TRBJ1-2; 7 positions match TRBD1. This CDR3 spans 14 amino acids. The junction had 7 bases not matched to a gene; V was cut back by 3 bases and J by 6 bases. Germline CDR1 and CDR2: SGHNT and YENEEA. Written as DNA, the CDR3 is TGTGCCAGCAGCTTGGGGCAGGGGGAGGATGGCTACACCTTC. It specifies CASSLGQGEDGYTF.

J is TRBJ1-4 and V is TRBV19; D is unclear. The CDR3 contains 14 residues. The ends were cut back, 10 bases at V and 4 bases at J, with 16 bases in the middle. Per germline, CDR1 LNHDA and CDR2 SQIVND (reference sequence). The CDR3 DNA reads TGTGCCACCCAACGCGGGCAGGATAATGAAAAACTGTTTTTT. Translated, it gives CATQRGQDNEKLFF.

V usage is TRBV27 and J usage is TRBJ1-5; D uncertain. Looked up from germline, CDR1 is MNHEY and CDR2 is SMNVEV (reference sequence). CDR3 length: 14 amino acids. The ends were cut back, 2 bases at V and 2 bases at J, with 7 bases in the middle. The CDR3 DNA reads TGTGCCAGCAGTTTAGGCTTGGGCAATCAGCCCCAGCATTTT. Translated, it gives CASSLGLGNQPQHF.

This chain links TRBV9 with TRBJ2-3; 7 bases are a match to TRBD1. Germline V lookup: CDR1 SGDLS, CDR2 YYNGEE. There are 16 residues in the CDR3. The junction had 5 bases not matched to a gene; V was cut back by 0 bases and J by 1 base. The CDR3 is CASSVGTGSRTDTQYF. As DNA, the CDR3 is TGTGCCAGCAGCGTAGGGACAGGATCTCGCACAGATACGCAGTATTTT.

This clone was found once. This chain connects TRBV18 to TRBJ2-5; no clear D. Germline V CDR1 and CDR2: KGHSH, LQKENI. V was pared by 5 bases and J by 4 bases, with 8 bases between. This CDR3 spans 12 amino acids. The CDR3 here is CASSALRETQYF. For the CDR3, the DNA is TGTGCCAGCTCAGCGCTCCGAGAGACCCAGTACTTC. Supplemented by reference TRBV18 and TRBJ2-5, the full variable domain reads NAGVMQNPRHLVRRRGQEARLRCSPMKGHSHVYWYRQLPEEGLKFMVYLQKENIIDESGMPKERFSAEFPKEGPSILRIQQVVRGDSAAYFCASSALRETQYFGPGTRLLVL.

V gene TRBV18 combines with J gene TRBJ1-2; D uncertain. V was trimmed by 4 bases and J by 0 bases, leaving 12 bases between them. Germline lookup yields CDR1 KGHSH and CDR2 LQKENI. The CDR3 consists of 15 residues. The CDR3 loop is CASSRTLETNYGYTF. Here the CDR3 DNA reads TGTGCCAGCTCACGTACTTTAGAAACTAACTATGGCTACACCTTC.

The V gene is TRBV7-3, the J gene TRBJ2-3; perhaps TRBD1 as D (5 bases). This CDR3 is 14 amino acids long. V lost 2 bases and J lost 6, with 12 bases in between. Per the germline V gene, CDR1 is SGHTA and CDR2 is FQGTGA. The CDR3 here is CASSLRWGADTQYF. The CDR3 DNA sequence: TGTGCCAGCAGCTTACGGTGGGGCGCGGATACGCAGTATTTT.

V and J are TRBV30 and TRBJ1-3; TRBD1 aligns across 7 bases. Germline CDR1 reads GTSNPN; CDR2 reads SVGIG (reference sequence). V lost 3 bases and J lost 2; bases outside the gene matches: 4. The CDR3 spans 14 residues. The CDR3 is CAWRPGGTGNTIYF. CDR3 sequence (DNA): TGTGCCTGGAGGCCAGGGGGGACTGGAAACACCATATATTTT.

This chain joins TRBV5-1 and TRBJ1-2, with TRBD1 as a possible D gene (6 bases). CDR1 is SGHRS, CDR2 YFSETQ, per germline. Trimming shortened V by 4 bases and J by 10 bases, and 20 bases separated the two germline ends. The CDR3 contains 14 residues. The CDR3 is CASSTQGVKSDYTF. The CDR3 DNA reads TGCGCCAGCAGCACACAGGGTGTGAAATCGGACTACACCTTC.

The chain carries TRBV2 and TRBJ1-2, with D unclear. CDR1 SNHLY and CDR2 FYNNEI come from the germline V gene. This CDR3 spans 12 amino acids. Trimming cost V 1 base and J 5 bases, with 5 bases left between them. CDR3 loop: CASSEGAYGYTF. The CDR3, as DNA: TGTGCCAGCAGTGAAGGGGCGTATGGCTACACCTTC. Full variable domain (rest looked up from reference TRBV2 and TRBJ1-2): EPEVTQTPSHQVTQMGQEVILRCVPISNHLYFYWYRQILGQKVEFLVSFYNNEISEKSEIFDDQFSVERPDGSNFTLKIRSTKLEDSAMYFCASSEGAYGYTFGSGTRLTVV.

CDR3 nucleotide sequence: TGTGCCATCAGGAGGGGACAGGGGCCTCTACTGCACAATCAGCCCCAGCATTTT. Its protein product is CAIRRGQGPLLHNQPQHF. The chain carries TRBV10-3 and TRBJ1-5, with 10 positions matching TRBD1. Germline lookup yields CDR1 ENHRY and CDR2 SYGVKD. Trimming cost V 6 bases and J 3 bases; bases outside gene matches: 14. The CDR3 is made up of 18 amino acids.

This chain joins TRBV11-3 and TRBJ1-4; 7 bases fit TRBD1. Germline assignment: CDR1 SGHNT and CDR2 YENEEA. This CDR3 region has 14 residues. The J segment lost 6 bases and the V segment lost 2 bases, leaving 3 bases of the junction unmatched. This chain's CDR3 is CASSLRGGHEKLFF. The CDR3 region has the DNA TGTGCCAGCAGCTTACGAGGGGGCCATGAAAAACTGTTTTTT.